This TCR beta chain originates from a study of T-cell reconstitution after alpha-beta-depleted transplantation in children. Molecular barcoding with unique molecular identifiers was used for the TCRbeta library. TCRdb called the PCR reads again in MiXCR, with one record for every CDR3 protein. The table lists under 300,000 distinct CDR3 sequences, around 9.7% of them singletons. The CDR3 totals 15 residues. J was trimmed by 5 bases and V by 0 bases; bases with no gene match: 3. Germline CDR1 and CDR2: SGHVS and FNYEAQ. Material: PBMCs from the stem cell graft donor, obtained from the stem cell graft. The source is a human donor who donated a stem cell graft to a child with SCID. The V and J genes are TRBV7-6 and TRBJ2-2, with TRBD2 matching over 7 bases. CDR3 in amino acids: CASSLAGEGTGELFF. The DNA of the CDR3 is TGTGCCAGCAGCTTAGCCGGGGAGGGGACCGGGGAGCTGTTTTTT.